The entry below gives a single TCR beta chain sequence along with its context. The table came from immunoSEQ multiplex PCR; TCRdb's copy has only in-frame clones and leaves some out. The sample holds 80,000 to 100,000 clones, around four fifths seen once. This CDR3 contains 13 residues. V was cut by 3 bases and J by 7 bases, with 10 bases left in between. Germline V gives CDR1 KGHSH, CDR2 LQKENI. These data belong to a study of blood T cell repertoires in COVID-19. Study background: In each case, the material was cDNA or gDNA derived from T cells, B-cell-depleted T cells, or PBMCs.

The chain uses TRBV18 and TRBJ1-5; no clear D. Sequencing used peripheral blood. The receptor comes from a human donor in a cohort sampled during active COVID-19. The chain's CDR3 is CASSPAVLQPQHF. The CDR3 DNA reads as TGTGCCAGCTCACCGGCGGTATTACAGCCCCAGCATTTT.